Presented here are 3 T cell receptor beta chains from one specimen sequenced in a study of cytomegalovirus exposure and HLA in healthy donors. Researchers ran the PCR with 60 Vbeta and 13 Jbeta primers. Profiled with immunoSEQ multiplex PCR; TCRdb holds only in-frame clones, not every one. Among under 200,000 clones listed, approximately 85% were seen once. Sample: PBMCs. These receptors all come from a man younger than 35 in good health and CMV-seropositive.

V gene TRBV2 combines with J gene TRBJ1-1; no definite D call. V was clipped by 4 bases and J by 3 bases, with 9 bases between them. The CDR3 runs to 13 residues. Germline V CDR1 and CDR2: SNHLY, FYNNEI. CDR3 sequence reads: CASSGPGYTEAFF. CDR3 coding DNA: TGTGCCAGCAGTGGGCCAGGATACACTGAAGCTTTCTTT. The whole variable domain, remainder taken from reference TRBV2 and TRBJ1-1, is EPEVTQTPSHQVTQMGQEVILRCVPISNHLYFYWYRQILGQKVEFLVSFYNNEISEKSEIFDDQFSVERPDGSNFTLKIRSTKLEDSAMYFCASSGPGYTEAFFGQGTRLTVV.

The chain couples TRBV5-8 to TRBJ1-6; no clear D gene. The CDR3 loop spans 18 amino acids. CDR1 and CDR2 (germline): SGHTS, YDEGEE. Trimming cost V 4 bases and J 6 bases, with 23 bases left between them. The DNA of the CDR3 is TGTGCCAGCAGCACCGTAAGAGGTTGGAAAGCGGCTAATTCACCCCTCCACTTT. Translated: CASSTVRGWKAANSPLHF.

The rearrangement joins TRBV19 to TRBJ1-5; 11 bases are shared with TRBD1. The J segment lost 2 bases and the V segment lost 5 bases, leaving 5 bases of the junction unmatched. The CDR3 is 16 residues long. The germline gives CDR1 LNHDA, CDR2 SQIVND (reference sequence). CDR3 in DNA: TGTGCCAGTAGTGGTGGGACAGGGGGACGCAATCAGCCCCAGCATTTT. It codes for CASSGGTGGRNQPQHF.